This T cell receptor beta chain was recorded in a study of graft-versus-host responses after intestinal transplantation. Looking at the study overall: All recipients were transplanted with multivisceral, liver-intestinal, or isolated intestinal grafts. The recipients all started with anti-thymocyte globulin induction and then took tacrolimus and steroids for around three years. Overall study results and limits: GvH clones turned up in recipient marrow; some had shown up first in ileum or blood. HvG clone declines early post-transplant were associated with peak circulating GvH levels.

For this clone: The antigen is unknown.

V was clipped by 4 bases and J by 3 bases; unmatched bases: 18. The CDR3 runs 19 residues. The data were produced by immunoSEQ multiplex PCR, yet TCRdb's version contains in-frame clones alone and is incomplete. The data show 100,000 to 140,000 clones, roughly 87% seen once. The source material was unstimulated CD4+ T cells sorted from spleen or lymph node cells, sampled before transplant. The TCR was taken from a human donor who was the organ donor for an intestinal transplant. The V and J genes are TRBV23-1 and TRBJ2-3, with 8 bases lining up with TRBD2. TRBV23-1 is an open reading frame, and its role is uncertain. CDR3 in amino acids: CASSLSAGGPYLLTDTQYF. For the CDR3, the DNA is TGCGCCAGCAGTCTGTCGGCGGGGGGCCCGTACTTACTGACAGATACGCAGTATTTT.